The 3 T cell receptor beta chains below come from one sample, sequenced in a study of Graves' ophthalmopathy and Graves' hyperthyroidism listed by TCRdb under 2018. These reads were obtained on an Illumina HiSeq 2000. For repertoire sequencing, the TCR beta CDR3 regions were amplified from RNA transcripts. The first round was an RT-PCR using HTBI primers with the Qiagen OneStep RT-PCR kit, and this first round was followed by a second-round multiplex PCR, then size selection and purification. Through fastp at Q25 and MiXCR, TCRdb rebuilt clones from the public reads, retaining in-frame beta chains. Rows with one shared CDR3 protein collapse into an entry with the most common genes and DNA. Within this sample are hundreds of thousands of distinct CDR3 sequences, with 21% of them counted one time only. Of the sample, 2.5% to 3% is held by the ten largest clones. The sequencing sample was made of peripheral blood. The receptors were sampled from a woman in her late teens or twenties with stable Graves' hyperthyroidism. Donor details come from another sample of the same person, matched by shared clones.

The chain combines TRBV15 with TRBJ2-7; 7 nucleotides agree with TRBD1. CDR1 and CDR2 (germline): LNHNV, YYDKDF (reference sequence). The CDR3 covers 15 residues. The V gene end was trimmed by 6 bases and the J gene end by 3 bases; junction bases not matched to a gene: 11. CDR3 region: CATSGTGTAFYEQYF. The DNA for the CDR3 is TGTGCCACCAGTGGCACCGGGACAGCGTTCTACGAGCAGTACTTC.

This clonotype was seen many times. The chain links TRBV12-3 or TRBV12-4 to TRBJ2-7; weak D call: TRBD1 (5 bases). This CDR3 has 13 residues. The ends were cut back, 6 bases at V and 3 bases at J, with 12 bases in the middle. The CDR3 region is CASSRSRDYEQYF. CDR3 nucleotide sequence: TGTGCCAGCAGCCGGAGCAGGGACTACGAGCAGTACTTC.

This clonotype was recorded many times. The chain joins TRBV7-2 to TRBJ1-1; D is ambiguous. The CDR3 extends over 16 amino acids. V was pared by 5 bases and J by 7 bases, with 23 bases between. Per the germline V gene, CDR1 is SGHTA and CDR2 is FQGNSA. The CDR3 sequence: CASSQRSFLAGGEAFF. The CDR3 DNA sequence: TGTGCCAGCAGCCAACGTTCCTTTTTGGCGGGAGGTGAAGCTTTCTTT.